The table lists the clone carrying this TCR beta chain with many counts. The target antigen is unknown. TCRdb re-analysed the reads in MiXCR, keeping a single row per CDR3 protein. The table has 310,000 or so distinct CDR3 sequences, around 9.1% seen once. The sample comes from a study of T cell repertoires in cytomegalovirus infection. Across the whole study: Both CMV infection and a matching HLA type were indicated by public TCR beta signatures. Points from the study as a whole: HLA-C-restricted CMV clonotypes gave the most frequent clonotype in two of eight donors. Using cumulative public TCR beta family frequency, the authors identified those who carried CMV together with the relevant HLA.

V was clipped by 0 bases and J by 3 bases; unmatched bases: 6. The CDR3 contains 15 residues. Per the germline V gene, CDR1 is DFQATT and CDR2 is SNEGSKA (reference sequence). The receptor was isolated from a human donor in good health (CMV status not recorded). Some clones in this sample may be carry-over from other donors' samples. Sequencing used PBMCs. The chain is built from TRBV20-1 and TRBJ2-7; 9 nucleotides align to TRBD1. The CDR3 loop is CSARDTGQGLYEQYF. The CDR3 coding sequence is TGCAGTGCTAGAGATACGGGACAGGGTCTCTACGAGCAGTACTTC.